This TCR beta chain originates from a study of post-analysis software for immune sequencing data. Study-wide points: Patients had higher frequencies than controls of roughly 5 TRBV segments, including TRBV5-6, TRBV5-1 and TRBV20-1.

Unique molecular identifiers were present in the TCR beta cDNA libraries. TCRdb called the PCR reads again in MiXCR, with one record for every CDR3 protein. The table lists about 570,000 distinct CDR3 sequences, roughly 34% of them singletons. From germline, CDR1 is MDHEN and CDR2 SYDVKM. The CDR3 is made up of 14 amino acids. With 8 bases removed from V and 5 bases from J, the gap between germline ends came to 18 bases. Worth noting for this clonotype: The antigen remains unidentified.

The source of this sequence is a girl under 18 with multiple sclerosis. Sequenced: blood. J is TRBJ2-5 and V is TRBV28, with D tentatively TRBD2 (5 bases). The CDR3 coding sequence is TGTGCCAGCCAAGGAGGCGGGTGGCGGGAGACCCAGTACTTC. Translating gives CASQGGGWRETQYF.